The present TCR beta chain was sequenced within a study of cytomegalovirus exposure and HLA in healthy donors. Trimming shortened V by 7 bases and J by 4 bases, and 11 bases separated the two germline ends. Germline-derived CDR1 and CDR2 are MNHEY and SVGAGI. The CDR3 consists of 13 residues. 13 Jbeta primers and 60 Vbeta primers were used for the PCR. Per the study methods: In a later analysis, of some 80 million unique beta chains, some 10 million appeared in at least two donors. The method was immunoSEQ multiplex PCR; TCRdb's version includes in-frame clones alone and lacks a portion of them. That table is the source of V, J and clone size, and D and trimming were worked out from the DNA. This repertoire includes 75,000 to 85,000 clones.

The rearrangement joins TRBV6-5 to TRBJ1-3; D not resolved. The receptor was isolated from a man aged 45 to 65 in good health and CMV-seronegative. What was sequenced was PBMCs. As DNA, the CDR3 is TGTGCCAGCATTGCCAGGCCGGGAAACACCATATATTTT. Its protein product is CASIARPGNTIYF.